The rows below give T cell receptor beta chains drawn from one sample of a study of PD-L1 blockade in urothelial cancer. Here immunoSEQ multiplex PCR was the method, and the copy in TCRdb shows in-frame clones only, minus some. This sample has about 39,000 clones, with approximately 90% found just once. This specimen consisted of PBMCs, obtained around atezolizumab (anti-PD-L1) treatment. The receptor source for this set is a woman aged 55 to 70 with urothelial cancer. The CDR3 runs from the conserved cysteine through the conserved F or W. Fields, in order: clone size, J gene, D gene, V gene, CDR3 DNA, CDR3 protein. D genes are given only for firm matches. Size values are once, few and many counts, or a class for expanded clones, and some rows have none.

-	TRBJ2-1	TRBD2	TRBV2	TGTGCCAGCACCTTTGGACTAGCGGCCTATAATGAGCAGTTCTTC	CASTFGLAAYNEQFF
-	TRBJ1-1	-	TRBV6-5	TGTGCCAGCAGACCCCGGGACCCCGGGAGAGGGGCTTTCTTT	CASRPRDPGRGAFF
-	TRBJ2-2	TRBD2	TRBV28	TGTGCCAGCAGTTCTCCGGGACTAGCGGGAGGGCCCTCGGGCACCGGGGAGCTGTTTTTT	CASSSPGLAGGPSGTGELFF
-	TRBJ2-7	-	TRBV9	TGTGCCAGCAGCGTCGGGGGATCCCACGAGCAGTACTTC	CASSVGGSHEQYF
once	TRBJ2-1	TRBD2	TRBV29-1	TGCAGCTCTCGACTAGCGAGAGGGCACAATGAGCAGTTCTTC	CSSRLARGHNEQFF
-	TRBJ1-2	-	TRBV23-1	TGCGCCAGTAGGGACACCGGGGGGACCAGGAGGGGCTACACCTTC	CASRDTGGTRRGYTF
-	TRBJ1-2	-	TRBV3-1/TRBV3-2	TGTGCCAGCACACTACCTGTCTTC	CASTLPVF
once	TRBJ1-2	-	TRBV6-1	TGTGCCAGCAGTGAACGTCAGGGCTTAGAAAACACCTTC	CASSERQGLENTF
few	TRBJ2-7	TRBD2	TRBV4-1	TGCGCCAGCAGCACCCGGACTAGCGGCGGGCACGAGCAGTACTTC	CASSTRTSGGHEQYF
-	TRBJ2-7	TRBD2	TRBV28	TGTGCCAGCAGTCCACGTGGGGGAGGCGGGAGGGCCTACGAGCAGTACTTC	CASSPRGGGGRAYEQYF
-	TRBJ2-3	TRBD1	TRBV6-1	TGTGCCAGCAGTGACAGGGGAGCAGGGGGCAGCGCAGATACGCAGTATTTT	CASSDRGAGGSADTQYF
-	TRBJ2-2	-	TRBV28	TGTGCCAGCAATAGAGGATCGAGATACGGGGAGCTGTTTTTT	CASNRGSRYGELFF
-	TRBJ2-7	TRBD1	TRBV28	TGTGCCAGCAGTTTCCGGGACAGGGGAGGCCAATCGTACGGGCAGTACTTC	CASSFRDRGGQSYGQYF
-	TRBJ2-1	-	TRBV13	TGTGCCAGCAGCTTAGGCCCGAGTATTGAGCAGTTCTTC	CASSLGPSIEQFF
-	TRBJ1-1	-	TRBV1	TGCACCAGCAGCCAGGACAGGGTAAACACTGAAGCTTTCTTT	CTSSQDRVNTEAFF
-	TRBJ2-7	TRBD2	TRBV5-6	TGTGCCAGCAGCTTCCGGACTAGCGGGAAGACTAAGTTCGAGCAGTACTTC	CASSFRTSGKTKFEQYF
once	TRBJ1-2	-	TRBV9	TGTGCCAGCAGCATATCCGGGGGGCCCGGGGTTGGCTACACCTTC	CASSISGGPGVGYTF
-	TRBJ2-1	TRBD1	TRBV7-3	TGTGCCAGCAGCTTAACGGCAGGGACAGTTTACAATGAGCAGTTCTTC	CASSLTAGTVYNEQFF
-	TRBJ2-2	-	TRBV7-2	TGTGCCAGCTCCGGAGGGAGCACCGGGGAGCTGTTTTTT	CASSGGSTGELFF
-	TRBJ2-4	TRBD2	TRBV11-3	TGTGCCAGCAGCTTAGTACTTCGGGGGGGGGTTGGGACCAAAAACATTCAGTACTTC	CASSLVLRGGVGTKNIQYF
few	TRBJ1-1	-	TRBV14	TGTGCCAGCAGCCAAGATTGGGCAGCTGATGAAGCTTTCTTT	CASSQDWAADEAFF
-	TRBJ1-5	TRBD1	TRBV2	TGTGCCAGCAGTGAAGACAGGGGAGTCAATCAGCCCCAGCATTTT	CASSEDRGVNQPQHF
-	TRBJ1-1	-	TRBV18	TGTGCCAGCTCCCGATACAAGAACACTGAAGCTTTCTTT	CASSRYKNTEAFF
-	TRBJ2-1	TRBD2	TRBV2	TGTGCCAGTCAAGCGCTAGCGGGAGGGAGCTCCTACAATGAGCAGTTCTTC	CASQALAGGSSYNEQFF
-	TRBJ1-4	-	TRBV6-6	TGTGCCAGCAGCCTCCCCCCAACTAATGAAAAACTGTTTTTT	CASSLPPTNEKLFF
-	TRBJ1-2	-	TRBV6-1	TGTGCCAGCAGGCAGACAGAATACTATGGCTACACCTTC	CASRQTEYYGYTF
-	TRBJ1-2	TRBD1	TRBV28	TGTGCCAGCAGTACCACTGACAGGGGACTGAGATATGGCTACACCTTC	CASSTTDRGLRYGYTF
-	TRBJ2-5	-	TRBV4-3	TGCGCCAGCAGCCAAGGTCGGGGGTTGGGGGAGACCCAGTACTTC	CASSQGRGLGETQYF
-	TRBJ1-1	-	TRBV5-8	TGTGCCAGCAGCATAACAACAAACACTGAAGCTTTCTTT	CASSITTNTEAFF
few	TRBJ2-1	TRBD2	TRBV5-4	TGTGCCAGCAGCTTGCCGGGGGGCTCCTACAATGAGCAGTTCTTC	CASSLPGGSYNEQFF
-	TRBJ2-7	-	TRBV7-9	TGTGCCAGCAGCTTAGGGTCCGGGGGCTACGAGCAGTACTTC	CASSLGSGGYEQYF
-	TRBJ2-7	-	TRBV2	TGTGCCAGCAAGATTAATCTAGAGGGCGAGCAGTACTTC	CASKINLEGEQYF
-	TRBJ1-2	-	TRBV27	TGTGCCAGCAGTTTATCATGGGGAGAGGAGTACTATGGCTACACCTTC	CASSLSWGEEYYGYTF
-	TRBJ1-2	TRBD1	TRBV2	TGTGCCAGCAGTGAGGGACAGGGGGCTGGAGGCTACACCTTC	CASSEGQGAGGYTF
once	TRBJ2-5	TRBD2	TRBV11-3	TGTGCCAGCAGCGCCAACACACTAGCGGGAGGAGGAGAGACCCAGTACTTC	CASSANTLAGGGETQYF
once	TRBJ2-3	-	TRBV18	TGTGCCAGCTCATCAGGCTCAAGTACAGATACGCAGTATTTT	CASSSGSSTDTQYF
-	TRBJ1-2	TRBD1	TRBV19	TGTGCCAGTAGTACAGACAGGGGAAGAGGAGGCTACACCTTC	CASSTDRGRGGYTF
once	TRBJ2-2	TRBD1	TRBV25-1	TGTGCCAGCACCCCGTTCGGGACAGGGGCCACCGGGGAGCTGTTTTTT	CASTPFGTGATGELFF
-	TRBJ2-6	-	TRBV7-3	TGTGCCAGCAGCTTGCGAGGGGCCAACGTCCTGACTTTC	CASSLRGANVLTF
-	TRBJ1-2	TRBD1	TRBV19	TGTGCCAGTAGTATAGTCCTCCGGGACAGCTACGATGGCTACACCTTC	CASSIVLRDSYDGYTF
-	TRBJ2-1	TRBD1	TRBV19	TGTGCCAGTAGTTCCCGGGACAGGGGCCTCGACAATGAGCAGTTCTTC	CASSSRDRGLDNEQFF
once	TRBJ1-2	-	TRBV27	TGTGCCAGCAGTCCCCGCGGGGCCTATGGCTACACCTTC	CASSPRGAYGYTF
-	TRBJ2-6	TRBD1	TRBV28	TGTGCCAGCAGTTTCCAGAGGGGGCCTGGGGCCAACGTCCTGACTTTC	CASSFQRGPGANVLTF
-	TRBJ2-7	TRBD1	TRBV6-1	TGTGCCAGCGGCGGCCTAGGGCCAGGGGGAGAGCAGTACTTC	CASGGLGPGGEQYF
-	TRBJ1-1	TRBD1	TRBV28	TGTGCCAGCAGTTTCTCAGGGGGGTCCAGTGAAGCTTTCTTT	CASSFSGGSSEAFF
-	TRBJ1-2	-	TRBV28	TGTGCCAGCAGTCCGAGTGAAGGGGCTGTCTATGGCTACACCTTC	CASSPSEGAVYGYTF
-	TRBJ2-7	-	TRBV7-9	TGTGCCAGCAGCCCGAGCCCCCTAAGACAGGCTTACTTTTACGAGCAGTACTTC	CASSPSPLRQAYFYEQYF
-	TRBJ2-7	TRBD2	TRBV30	TGTGCCTGCGACGTTGGCGGGAGTGGCTCCGAGCAGTACTTC	CACDVGGSGSEQYF
-	TRBJ1-5	TRBD1	TRBV10-3	TGTGCCATCAGTGAGTCGCTGGAAGGGACAGGCGATCAGCCCCAGCATTTT	CAISESLEGTGDQPQHF
-	TRBJ2-3	TRBD2	TRBV6-6	TGTGCCAGCAGCACCGGACTAGCGGGAGGTGATACGCAGTATTTT	CASSTGLAGGDTQYF
-	TRBJ2-3	-	TRBV9	TGTGCCAGCAGCGGCCAGGGTACGCAGTATTTT	CASSGQGTQYF
-	TRBJ1-5	-	TRBV28	TGTGCCAGCCGCCCGGGGGGGGACCCAAATCAGCCCCAGCATTTT	CASRPGGDPNQPQHF
-	TRBJ2-2	TRBD1	TRBV28	TGTGCCAGCAGCAGACAGGGGAACACCGGGGAGCTGTTTTTT	CASSRQGNTGELFF
-	TRBJ1-2	-	TRBV28	TGTGCCAGCAGTGTCGACACCAACTATGGCTACACCTTC	CASSVDTNYGYTF
-	TRBJ2-2	-	TRBV9	TGTGCCAGCAGCGTAGGAGGTGTGAACACCGGGGAGCTGTTTTTT	CASSVGGVNTGELFF
-	TRBJ2-1	TRBD2	TRBV5-5	TGTGCCAGCAGCCAGGGACTAGCGGGAGGGCCGTTCTCCTACAATGAGCAGTTCTTC	CASSQGLAGGPFSYNEQFF